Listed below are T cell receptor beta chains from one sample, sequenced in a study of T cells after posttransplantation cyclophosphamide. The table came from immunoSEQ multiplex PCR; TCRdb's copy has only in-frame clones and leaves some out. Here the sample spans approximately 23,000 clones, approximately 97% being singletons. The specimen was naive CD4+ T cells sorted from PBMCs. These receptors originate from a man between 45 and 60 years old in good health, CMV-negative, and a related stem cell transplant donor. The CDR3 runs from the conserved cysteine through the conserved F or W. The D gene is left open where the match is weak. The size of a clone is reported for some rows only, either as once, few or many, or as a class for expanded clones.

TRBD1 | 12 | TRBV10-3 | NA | CATGDRSYEQYF
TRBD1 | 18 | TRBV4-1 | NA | CASSRRKRDRGWADTQYF
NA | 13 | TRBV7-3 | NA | CASSSGPAYGYTF
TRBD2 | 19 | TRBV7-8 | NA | CASSPRDSWTSGRGYTQYF
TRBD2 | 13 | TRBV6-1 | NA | CASNQRDYYEQYF
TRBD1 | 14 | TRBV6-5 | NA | CASSRDRAYNEQFF
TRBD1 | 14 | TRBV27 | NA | CASSPRQGPQTQYF
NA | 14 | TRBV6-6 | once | CASSAGVGTDTQYF
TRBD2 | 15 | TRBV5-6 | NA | CASSLPGLVLYEQYF
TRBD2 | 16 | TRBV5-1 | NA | CASSLQPRTSYNEQFF
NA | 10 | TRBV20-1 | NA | CSGWAYGYTF